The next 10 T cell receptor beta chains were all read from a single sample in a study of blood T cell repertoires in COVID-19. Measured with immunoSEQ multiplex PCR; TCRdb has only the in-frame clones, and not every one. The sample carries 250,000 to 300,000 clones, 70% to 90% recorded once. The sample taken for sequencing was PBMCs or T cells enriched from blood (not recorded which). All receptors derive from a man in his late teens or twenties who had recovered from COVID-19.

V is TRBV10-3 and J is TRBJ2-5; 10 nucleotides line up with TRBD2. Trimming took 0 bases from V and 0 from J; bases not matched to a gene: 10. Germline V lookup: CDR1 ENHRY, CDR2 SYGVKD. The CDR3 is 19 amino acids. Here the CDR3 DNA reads TGTGCCATCAGTGAGTCGAATAACCTAGCGGGAGAGTACCAAGAGACCCAGTACTTC. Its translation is CAISESNNLAGEYQETQYF.

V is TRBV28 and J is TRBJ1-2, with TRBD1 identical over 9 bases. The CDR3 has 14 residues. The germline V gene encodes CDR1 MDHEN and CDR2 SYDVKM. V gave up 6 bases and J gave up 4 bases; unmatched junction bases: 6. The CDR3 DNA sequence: TGTGCCAGCAGAAGCTCGGACAGGGGCTATGGCTACACCTTC. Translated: CASRSSDRGYGYTF.

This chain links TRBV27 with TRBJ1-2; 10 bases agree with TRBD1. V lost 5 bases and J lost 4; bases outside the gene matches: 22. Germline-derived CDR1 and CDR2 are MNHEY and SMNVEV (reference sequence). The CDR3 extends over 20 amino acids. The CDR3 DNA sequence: TGTGCCAGCAGTCCATCCGCCAGACAGGGGGCTACTACATCCACCTATGGCTACACCTTC. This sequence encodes CASSPSARQGATTSTYGYTF.

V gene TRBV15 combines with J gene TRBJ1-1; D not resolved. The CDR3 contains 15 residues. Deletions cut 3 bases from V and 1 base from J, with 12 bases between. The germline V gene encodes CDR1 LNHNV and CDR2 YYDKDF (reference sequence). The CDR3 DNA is TGTGCCACCAGCAGTGCGGCTCAGCAGAACACTGAAGCTTTCTTT. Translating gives CATSSAAQQNTEAFF.

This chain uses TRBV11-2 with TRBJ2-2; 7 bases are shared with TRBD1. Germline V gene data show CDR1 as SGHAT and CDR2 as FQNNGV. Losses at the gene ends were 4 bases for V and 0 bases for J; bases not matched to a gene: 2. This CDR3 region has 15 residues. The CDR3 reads CASSSGQANTGELFF. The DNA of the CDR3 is TGTGCCAGCAGCTCCGGACAGGCGAACACCGGGGAGCTGTTTTTT.

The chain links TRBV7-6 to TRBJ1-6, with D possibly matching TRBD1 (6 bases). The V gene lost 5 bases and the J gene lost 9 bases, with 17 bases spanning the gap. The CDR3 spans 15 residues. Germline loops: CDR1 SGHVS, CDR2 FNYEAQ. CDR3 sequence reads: CASSARGRGASPLHF. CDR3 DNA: TGTGCCAGCAGCGCCCGGGGCAGGGGTGCTTCACCCCTCCACTTT.

The CDR3 region has the DNA TGTGCCAGCACCCTGACAGGGCCCAAGGATTCACCCCTCCACTTT. The encoded protein is CASTLTGPKDSPLHF. This chain connects TRBV6-5 to TRBJ1-6; 7 nucleotides line up with TRBD1. This CDR3 spans 15 amino acids. Trimming took 7 bases from V and 8 from J; bases not matched to a gene: 11. Germline CDR1 is MNHEY and CDR2 is SVGAGI.

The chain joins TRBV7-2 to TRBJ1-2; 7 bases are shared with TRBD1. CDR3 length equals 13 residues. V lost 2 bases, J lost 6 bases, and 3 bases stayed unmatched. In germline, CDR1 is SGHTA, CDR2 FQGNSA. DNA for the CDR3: TGTGCCAGCAGCTTATCAGGGGGTAATGGCTACACCTTC. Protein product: CASSLSGGNGYTF.

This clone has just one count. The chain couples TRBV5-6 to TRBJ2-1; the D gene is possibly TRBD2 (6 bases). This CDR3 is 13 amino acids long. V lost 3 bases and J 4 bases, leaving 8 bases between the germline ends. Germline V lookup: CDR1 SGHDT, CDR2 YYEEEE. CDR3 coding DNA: TGTGCCAGCAGCTGGGGACTTTACAATGAGCAGTTCTTC. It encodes CASSWGLYNEQFF.

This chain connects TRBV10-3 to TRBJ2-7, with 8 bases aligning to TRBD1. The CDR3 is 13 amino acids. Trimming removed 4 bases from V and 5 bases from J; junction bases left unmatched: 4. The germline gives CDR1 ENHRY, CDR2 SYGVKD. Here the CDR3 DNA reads TGTGCCATCAGTGTGAACAGGGGGGACGAGCAGTACTTC. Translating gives CAISVNRGDEQYF.